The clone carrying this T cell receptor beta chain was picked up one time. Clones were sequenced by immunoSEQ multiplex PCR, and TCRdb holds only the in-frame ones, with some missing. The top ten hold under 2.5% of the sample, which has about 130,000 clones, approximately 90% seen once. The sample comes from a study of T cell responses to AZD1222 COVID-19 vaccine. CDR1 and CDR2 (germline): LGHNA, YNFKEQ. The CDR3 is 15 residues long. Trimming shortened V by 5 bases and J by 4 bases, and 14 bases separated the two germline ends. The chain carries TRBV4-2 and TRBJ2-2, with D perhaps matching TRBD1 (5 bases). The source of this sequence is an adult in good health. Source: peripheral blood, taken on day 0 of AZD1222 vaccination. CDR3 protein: CASSRSRDSTGELFF. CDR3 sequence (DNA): TGTGCCAGCAGCAGGTCCAGGGATAGCACCGGGGAGCTGTTTTTT.